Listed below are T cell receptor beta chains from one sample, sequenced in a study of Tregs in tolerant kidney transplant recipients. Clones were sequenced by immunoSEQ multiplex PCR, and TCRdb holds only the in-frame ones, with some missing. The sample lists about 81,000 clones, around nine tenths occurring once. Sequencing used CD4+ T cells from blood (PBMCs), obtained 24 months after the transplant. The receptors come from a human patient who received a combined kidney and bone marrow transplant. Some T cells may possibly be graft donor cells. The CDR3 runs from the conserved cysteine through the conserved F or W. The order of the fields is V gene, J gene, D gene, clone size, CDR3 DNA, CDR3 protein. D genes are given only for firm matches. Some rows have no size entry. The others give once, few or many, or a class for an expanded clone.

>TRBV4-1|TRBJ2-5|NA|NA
TGCGCCAGCAGCCAAAAAAGGACAGTCCAAGAGACCCAGTACTTC
CASSQKRTVQETQYF
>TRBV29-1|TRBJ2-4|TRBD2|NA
TGCAGCGTTGCATCCGGGGGGGACATTCAGTACTTC
CSVASGGDIQYF
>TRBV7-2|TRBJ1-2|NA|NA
TGTGCCAGCAGCTTATGGGACAAGAGGGTTGGCTACACCTTC
CASSLWDKRVGYTF
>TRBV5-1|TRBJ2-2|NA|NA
TGCGCCAGCAGCTTGGGGGGAGATGTTGCCGGGGAGCTGTTTTTT
CASSLGGDVAGELFF
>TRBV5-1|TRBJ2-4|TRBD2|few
TGCGCCAGCAGCTTGGAGTTAGCGGGCTACAAAAACATTCAGTACTTC
CASSLELAGYKNIQYF
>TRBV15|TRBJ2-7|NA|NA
TGTGCCACCAGCAGAGCGTCAACTCGGGACTACGAGCAGTACTTC
CATSRASTRDYEQYF
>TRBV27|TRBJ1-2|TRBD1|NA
TGTGCCAGCAGTAGGACAGGGGACGGCTACACCTTC
CASSRTGDGYTF
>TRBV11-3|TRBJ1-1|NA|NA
TGTGCCAGCAGCTCGCGAGCCACTGAAGCTTTCTTT
CASSSRATEAFF
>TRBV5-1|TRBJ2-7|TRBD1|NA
TGCGCCAGCAGCTTGGACAGGGGGCGTTACGAGCAGTACTTC
CASSLDRGRYEQYF
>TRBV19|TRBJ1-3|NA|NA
TGTGCCAGTAGTAAAGAGCAGGCGTATGGAAACACCATATATTTT
CASSKEQAYGNTIYF
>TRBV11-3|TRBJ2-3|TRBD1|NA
TGTGCCAGCAGCGCCCGACAGGGGCGCGCAGATACGCAGTATTTT
CASSARQGRADTQYF
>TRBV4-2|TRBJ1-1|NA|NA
TGTGCCAGCAGCTCTCAGACAGCCCTGAACACTGAAGCTTTCTTT
CASSSQTALNTEAFF
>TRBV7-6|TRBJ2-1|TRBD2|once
TGTGCCAGCAGCTTGGGGGGGACCTACAATGAGCAGTTCTTC
CASSLGGTYNEQFF
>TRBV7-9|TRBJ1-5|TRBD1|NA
TGTGCCAGCGCTATCGGAAGGACAGGGGATCAGCCCCAGCATTTT
CASAIGRTGDQPQHF
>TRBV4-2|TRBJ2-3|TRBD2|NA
TGTGCCAGCAGCCTCCTACCCACTAGCGGGAGTACTGATACGCAGTATTTT
CASSLLPTSGSTDTQYF
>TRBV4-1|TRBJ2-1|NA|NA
TGCGCCAGCAGCCAAGCTCCCCTCCATAGGACTACCGAGTATACCAATGAGCAGTTCTTC
CASSQAPLHRTTEYTNEQFF
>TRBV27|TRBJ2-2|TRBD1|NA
TGTGCCAGCAGTTTATTGGGGACAGGGAACACCGGGGAGCTGTTTTTT
CASSLLGTGNTGELFF
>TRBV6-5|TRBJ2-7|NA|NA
TGTGCCAGCAGTTACTCCCGGGACACGAGTGGGGGCGAGCAGTACTTC
CASSYSRDTSGGEQYF
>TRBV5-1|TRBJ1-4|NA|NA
TGCGCCAGCAGCTTTGCTGGGGGGAATGAAAAACTGTTTTTT
CASSFAGGNEKLFF
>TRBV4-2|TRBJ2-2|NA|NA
TGTGCCAGCAGCCAAGAGGGAGGCCCGACCGGGGAGCTGTTTTTT
CASSQEGGPTGELFF
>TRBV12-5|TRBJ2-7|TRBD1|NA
TGTGCTAGTGGTTTGCAATTCGGACAGGGCGCCGACGAGCAGTACTTC
CASGLQFGQGADEQYF
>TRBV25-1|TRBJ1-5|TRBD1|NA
TGTGCCAGCAGTCCGAGGACAGGGGGCGATCAGCCCCAGCATTTT
CASSPRTGGDQPQHF
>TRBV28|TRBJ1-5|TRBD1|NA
TGTGCCAGCCGCCGACTAGACAGGGGGGTCTTCAATCAGCCCCAGCATTTT
CASRRLDRGVFNQPQHF
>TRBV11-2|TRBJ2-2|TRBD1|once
TGTGCCAGCAGCTCACAGGGGATGAGCACCGGGGAGCTGTTTTTT
CASSSQGMSTGELFF
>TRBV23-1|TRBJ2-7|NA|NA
TGCGCCAGCACTGAGGGACACCTTCACTCCTACGAGCAGTACTTC
CASTEGHLHSYEQYF
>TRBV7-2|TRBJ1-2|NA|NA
TGTGCCAGCAGCTTATTTGGACAGATCTATGGCTACACCTTC
CASSLFGQIYGYTF
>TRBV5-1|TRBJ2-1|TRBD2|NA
TGCGCCAGCAGCTGGACCCCGGGGGGGAGCGGAGGCTACAATGAGCAGTTCTTC
CASSWTPGGSGGYNEQFF
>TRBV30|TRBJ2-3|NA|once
TGTGCCTGGCACAGGGACCTAACGCAGTATTTT
CAWHRDLTQYF
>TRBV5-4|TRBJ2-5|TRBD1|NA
TGTGCCAGCAGCATACTACAGGGGGAAGGGCAAGAGACCCAGTACTTC
CASSILQGEGQETQYF
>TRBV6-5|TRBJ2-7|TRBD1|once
TGTGCCAGCAGTTACGTCCGGGACAGGGCCTACGAGCAGTACTTC
CASSYVRDRAYEQYF
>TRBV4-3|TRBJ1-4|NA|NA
TGCGCCAGCAGCCAACGTGTAATGGAGCTAACTAATGAAAAACTGTTTTTT
CASSQRVMELTNEKLFF
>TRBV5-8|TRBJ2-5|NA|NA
TGTGCCAGCAGCTTGTCGGCGGAAGAGACCCAGTACTTC
CASSLSAEETQYF
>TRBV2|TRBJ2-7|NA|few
TGTGCCAGCAGCCGAGCGAGAGCCTCCTACGAGCAGTACTTC
CASSRARASYEQYF
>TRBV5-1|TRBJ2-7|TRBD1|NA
TGCGCCAGCAGCTTGGGGCAGGGGGCGAACGAGCAGTACTTC
CASSLGQGANEQYF
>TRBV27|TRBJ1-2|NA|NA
TGTGCCAGCAGTTTATCTCCAGGGCGGGGGCTCTATGGCTACACCTTC
CASSLSPGRGLYGYTF
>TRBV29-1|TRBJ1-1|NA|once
TGCAGCGTTGAACTCGGGACTGAAGCTTTCTTT
CSVELGTEAFF
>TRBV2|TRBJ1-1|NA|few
TGTGCCAGCAATACGATGCAGTTAGAAGCTTTCTTT
CASNTMQLEAFF
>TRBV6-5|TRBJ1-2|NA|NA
TGTGCCAGCAGCATTACCAGGAACTATGGCTACACCTTC
CASSITRNYGYTF